The 11 T cell receptor beta chains listed next were all sequenced from one sample in a study of OX40 agonist ivuxolimab in advanced cancers. Measured with immunoSEQ multiplex PCR; TCRdb has only the in-frame clones, and not every one. The profile shows roughly 15,000 clones, 80% of them singletons. The sequencing here drew on CD4+ or CD8+ T cells sorted from blood, taken in a trial of the OX40 agonist ivuxolimab. These receptors were obtained from an adult with an advanced solid tumor such as melanoma, head and neck, liver or kidney cancer.

This clone rates as medium-sized. Additional DNA sequences in this sample encode the identical CDR3. This chain uses TRBV9 with TRBJ2-1, with D possibly being TRBD1 (5 bases). The CDR3 loop spans 15 amino acids. From germline, CDR1 is SGDLS and CDR2 YYNGEE. V was shortened by 4 bases and J by 0 bases, with 11 bases between the two germline ends. The CDR3 is CASSPQGNSYNEQFF. The CDR3 DNA is TGTGCCAGCAGCCCGCAGGGAAACTCCTACAATGAGCAGTTCTTC.

This clone was picked up one time. V and J are TRBV7-9 and TRBJ2-7; D perhaps matches TRBD2 (6 bases). The V end lost 5 bases, the J end lost 4 bases, and 18 bases lay between the germline ends. CDR1 is SEHNR, CDR2 FQNEAQ, per germline (reference sequence). This CDR3 comprises 15 residues. The CDR3 nucleotides read TGTGCCAGCAGCCCAATGGGGGGAGGAGCTTACGAGCAGTACTTC. Protein: CASSPMGGGAYEQYF.

The V and J genes are TRBV6-4 and TRBJ1-1; perhaps TRBD1 as D (5 bases). V lost 2 bases and J lost 4, with 11 bases in between. This CDR3 is 14 amino acids long. The germline CDR1 and CDR2 sequences are MRHNA and SNTAGT. For the CDR3, the DNA is TGTGCCAGCAGTGACGGGACTGGGGGCACTGAAGCTTTCTTT. Protein sequence: CASSDGTGGTEAFF.

This sequence joins TRBV2 and TRBJ2-5; the match to TRBD2 covers 8 bases. The germline V gene has CDR1 SNHLY and CDR2 FYNNEI. V shed 6 bases, J shed 5 bases, and the junction held 8 bases outside the gene matches. CDR3 length: 14 residues. The CDR3 is CASRLGGAIETQYF. The CDR3, as DNA: TGTGCCAGCAGGCTCGGGGGGGCCATTGAGACCCAGTACTTC.

CDR3 nucleotides: TGTGCCAGCAGTGACCGGACAGGGGGCACTGAAGCTTTCTTT. Its translation: CASSDRTGGTEAFF. This chain connects TRBV25-1 to TRBJ1-1, with 10 bases that match TRBD1. V dropped 3 bases and J dropped 4; count of bases not matched to a gene: 2. CDR3 size: 14 residues. Germline V gene data show CDR1 as MGHDK and CDR2 as SYGVNS.

In its sample, this clone was seen a few times. The CDR3 DNA reads as TGTGCCAGCAGCTTAGTGGGGGGGGGCACAGATACGCAGTATTTT. This gives the protein CASSLVGGGTDTQYF. This chain uses TRBV7-3 with TRBJ2-3; 7 nucleotides match TRBD2. The CDR3 is made up of 15 amino acids. Losses at the gene ends were 2 bases for V and 1 base for J; bases not matched to a gene: 3. Germline V gene lookup returns CDR1 SGHTA and CDR2 FQGTGA.

The chain uses TRBV9 and TRBJ2-1, with 14 bases aligning to TRBD2. Losses at the gene ends were 4 bases for V and 1 base for J; bases not matched to a gene: 10. The CDR3 extends over 19 amino acids. In germline, CDR1 is SGDLS, CDR2 YYNGEE. CDR3 sequence: CASSSRLAGGRGSYNEQFF. The CDR3, as DNA: TGTGCCAGCAGCTCTAGACTAGCGGGGGGGCGAGGATCCTACAATGAGCAGTTCTTC.

The V gene is TRBV6-5, the J gene TRBJ2-7; 7 nucleotides agree with TRBD1. Germline V CDR1 and CDR2: MNHEY, SVGAGI. CDR3 length equals 14 residues. Trimming removed 0 bases from V and 3 bases from J; junction bases left unmatched: 2. The DNA of the CDR3 is TGTGCCAGCAGTTACTCGGCAGGGGGCTACGAGCAGTACTTC. This encodes CASSYSAGGYEQYF.

As concerns this clone: At one end, the junction sequence differs from germline, possibly due to a read error. This chain uses TRBV9 with TRBJ2-2; D remains ambiguous. From germline, CDR1 is SGDLS and CDR2 YYNGEE. The CDR3 is 15 amino acids. CDR3 amino acids: CTSSVAGSNTGELFF. For the CDR3, the DNA is TGTACCAGCAGCGTAGCAGGCTCGAACACCGGGGAGCTGTTTTTT.

About this clone itself: Within the sample, other DNA sequences also encode this same CDR3. The chain is built from TRBV10-2 and TRBJ2-5, with D perhaps given as TRBD1 or TRBD2 (6 bases each). The CDR3 has 13 residues. Germline V gives CDR1 WSHSY, CDR2 SAAADI. The germline V and J ends were trimmed by 10 bases and 2 bases, with 14 bases remaining between them. The CDR3 is CATAGGPQETQYF. DNA for the CDR3: TGCGCCACCGCCGGGGGCCCACAAGAGACCCAGTACTTC.

This chain connects TRBV18 to TRBJ2-5; 10 bases align to TRBD1. V lost 2 bases and J lost 1; bases outside the gene matches: 1. Germline CDR1 KGHSH, CDR2 LQKENI. The CDR3 is made up of 15 amino acids. Here the CDR3 reads CASSPGDRGQETQYF. The CDR3 nucleotides are TGTGCCAGCTCACCAGGGGACAGGGGCCAAGAGACCCAGTACTTC. Combining the CDR3 with reference TRBV18 and TRBJ2-5 gives the whole variable domain NAGVMQNPRHLVRRRGQEARLRCSPMKGHSHVYWYRQLPEEGLKFMVYLQKENIIDESGMPKERFSAEFPKEGPSILRIQQVVRGDSAAYFCASSPGDRGQETQYFGPGTRLLVL.